The 12 T cell receptor beta chains given below trace back to one sample, sequenced in a study of shared clonotypes between healthy human individuals. Sequenced by immunoSEQ multiplex PCR; TCRdb stores in-frame clones only, minus some. The sample has under 350,000 clones, around nine tenths seen once. Material: memory CD8+ T cells sorted from blood. Specified subset: CD45RO+ cells pooled with CCR7-negative TemRA cells. The receptors were gathered from a man aged 18-30 years in good health.

The chain is built from TRBV6-1 and TRBJ1-1, with D possibly TRBD1 on 6 matching bases. From germline, CDR1 is MNHNS and CDR2 SASEGT. CDR3 size: 15 residues. Trimming pared 1 base from V and 3 bases from J, leaving 12 bases between. CDR3 nucleotide sequence: TGTGCCAGCAGTGAAGTAAGGGCAGGGGACACTGAAGCTTTCTTT. It translates to CASSEVRAGDTEAFF.

This clone was seen more than once but under ten times. This rearrangement joins TRBV27 to TRBJ2-7; a possible D gene is TRBD2 (5 bases). Trimming stripped 4 bases from V and 1 base from J, with 11 bases between. The CDR3 is made up of 14 amino acids. Germline lookup yields CDR1 MNHEY and CDR2 SMNVEV (reference sequence). The CDR3 reads CASSYGVSSYEQYF. The CDR3 coding sequence is TGTGCCAGCAGTTACGGGGTTTCATCCTACGAGCAGTACTTC.

V and J are TRBV10-2 and TRBJ2-3, with 8 bases aligning to TRBD2. The germline gives CDR1 WSHSY, CDR2 SAAADI. V dropped 4 bases and J dropped 3; count of bases not matched to a gene: 3. The CDR3 covers 14 residues. This CDR3 is CASSVSGMTDTQYF. CDR3 bases: TGCGCCAGCAGTGTTAGCGGGATGACAGATACGCAGTATTTT.

This clone was detected once. The V and J genes are TRBV5-1 and TRBJ1-2; D is unresolved. There are 14 residues in the CDR3. Trimming cost V 0 bases and J 0 bases, with 6 bases left between them. Germline CDR1 is SGHRS and CDR2 is YFSETQ. The CDR3 coding sequence is TGCGCCAGCAGCTTGGCGCAGGCTAACTATGGCTACACCTTC. Amino acids: CASSLAQANYGYTF.

J is TRBJ1-6 and V is TRBV6-1, with a weak D call TRBD1 (5 bases). This CDR3 is built from 18 residues. V lost 0 bases and J 8 bases, leaving 20 bases between the germline ends. Germline CDR1 MNHNS, CDR2 SASEGT. The CDR3 loop reads CASSEAWTKGQRDSPLHF. The CDR3, as DNA: TGTGCCAGCAGTGAAGCGTGGACTAAGGGGCAGAGGGATTCACCCCTCCACTTT.

This rearrangement joins TRBV4-1 to TRBJ2-1; 7 bases are a match to TRBD1. J lost 4 bases, V lost 4 bases, and 22 bases had no gene match. There are 20 residues in the CDR3. Germline-derived CDR1 and CDR2 are MGHRA and YSYEKL. CDR3 sequence (DNA): TGCGCCAGCAGCCCGTACCTGGGAAGTAAGGACAGGAGCTTATACAATGAGCAGTTCTTC. It encodes CASSPYLGSKDRSLYNEQFF.

As DNA, the CDR3 is TGTGCCAGCATGAACGGCGAATACACTGAAGCTTTCTTT. As protein: CASMNGEYTEAFF. This chain joins TRBV7-9 and TRBJ1-1; unclear D gene. V lost 7 bases to trimming and J lost 3 bases, with 12 bases between them. This CDR3 has 13 amino acids. The germline CDR1 and CDR2 sequences are SEHNR and FQNEAQ (reference sequence).

V and J are TRBV4-1 and TRBJ2-5, with TRBD2 identical over 11 bases. Trimming removed 2 bases from V and 4 bases from J; junction bases left unmatched: 3. The CDR3 has 15 residues. Per the germline V gene, CDR1 is MGHRA and CDR2 is YSYEKL. The CDR3 nucleotides read TGCGCCAGCAGCCAAATTACTAGCGGGGGAGAGACCCAGTACTTC. It encodes CASSQITSGGETQYF.

The chain carries TRBV4-1 and TRBJ1-5; D gene unclear. Trimming removed 2 bases at V and 3 bases at J, with 17 bases between. CDR1 is MGHRA, CDR2 YSYEKL, per germline. The CDR3 is made up of 17 amino acids. The CDR3 loop reads CASSQLSSGSDNQPQHF. The CDR3 DNA reads TGCGCCAGCAGCCAACTTTCCTCCGGGTCGGACAATCAGCCCCAGCATTTT.

The CDR3 region is CASSPGVHEQFF. The CDR3 coding sequence is TGTGCCAGCAGCCCAGGGGTGCATGAGCAGTTCTTC. The chain joins TRBV6-5 to TRBJ2-1; possible D gene TRBD1, 6 bases. V gave up 6 bases and J gave up 8 bases, with 11 bases separating them. The CDR3 is 12 residues long. The germline V gene encodes CDR1 MNHEY and CDR2 SVGAGI.

This rearrangement joins TRBV30 to TRBJ1-1, with no clear D. The CDR3 spans 12 residues. The germline CDR1 and CDR2 sequences are GTSNPN and SVGIG (reference sequence). Trimming left V 5 bases short and J 3 bases short, with 10 bases between. The DNA of the CDR3 is TGTGCCTGGGGAGGCGGGGACACTGAAGCTTTCTTT. It translates to CAWGGGDTEAFF.

This clone was observed many times. This chain links TRBV5-6 with TRBJ1-2; a possible D gene is TRBD1 (5 bases). V gave up 0 bases and J gave up 6 bases, with 12 bases separating them. The CDR3 runs 14 residues. Germline-derived CDR1 and CDR2 are SGHDT and YYEEEE. The CDR3, as DNA: TGTGCCAGCAGCTTGGAGGAAGGGGTGAATGGCTACACCTTC. It encodes CASSLEEGVNGYTF.